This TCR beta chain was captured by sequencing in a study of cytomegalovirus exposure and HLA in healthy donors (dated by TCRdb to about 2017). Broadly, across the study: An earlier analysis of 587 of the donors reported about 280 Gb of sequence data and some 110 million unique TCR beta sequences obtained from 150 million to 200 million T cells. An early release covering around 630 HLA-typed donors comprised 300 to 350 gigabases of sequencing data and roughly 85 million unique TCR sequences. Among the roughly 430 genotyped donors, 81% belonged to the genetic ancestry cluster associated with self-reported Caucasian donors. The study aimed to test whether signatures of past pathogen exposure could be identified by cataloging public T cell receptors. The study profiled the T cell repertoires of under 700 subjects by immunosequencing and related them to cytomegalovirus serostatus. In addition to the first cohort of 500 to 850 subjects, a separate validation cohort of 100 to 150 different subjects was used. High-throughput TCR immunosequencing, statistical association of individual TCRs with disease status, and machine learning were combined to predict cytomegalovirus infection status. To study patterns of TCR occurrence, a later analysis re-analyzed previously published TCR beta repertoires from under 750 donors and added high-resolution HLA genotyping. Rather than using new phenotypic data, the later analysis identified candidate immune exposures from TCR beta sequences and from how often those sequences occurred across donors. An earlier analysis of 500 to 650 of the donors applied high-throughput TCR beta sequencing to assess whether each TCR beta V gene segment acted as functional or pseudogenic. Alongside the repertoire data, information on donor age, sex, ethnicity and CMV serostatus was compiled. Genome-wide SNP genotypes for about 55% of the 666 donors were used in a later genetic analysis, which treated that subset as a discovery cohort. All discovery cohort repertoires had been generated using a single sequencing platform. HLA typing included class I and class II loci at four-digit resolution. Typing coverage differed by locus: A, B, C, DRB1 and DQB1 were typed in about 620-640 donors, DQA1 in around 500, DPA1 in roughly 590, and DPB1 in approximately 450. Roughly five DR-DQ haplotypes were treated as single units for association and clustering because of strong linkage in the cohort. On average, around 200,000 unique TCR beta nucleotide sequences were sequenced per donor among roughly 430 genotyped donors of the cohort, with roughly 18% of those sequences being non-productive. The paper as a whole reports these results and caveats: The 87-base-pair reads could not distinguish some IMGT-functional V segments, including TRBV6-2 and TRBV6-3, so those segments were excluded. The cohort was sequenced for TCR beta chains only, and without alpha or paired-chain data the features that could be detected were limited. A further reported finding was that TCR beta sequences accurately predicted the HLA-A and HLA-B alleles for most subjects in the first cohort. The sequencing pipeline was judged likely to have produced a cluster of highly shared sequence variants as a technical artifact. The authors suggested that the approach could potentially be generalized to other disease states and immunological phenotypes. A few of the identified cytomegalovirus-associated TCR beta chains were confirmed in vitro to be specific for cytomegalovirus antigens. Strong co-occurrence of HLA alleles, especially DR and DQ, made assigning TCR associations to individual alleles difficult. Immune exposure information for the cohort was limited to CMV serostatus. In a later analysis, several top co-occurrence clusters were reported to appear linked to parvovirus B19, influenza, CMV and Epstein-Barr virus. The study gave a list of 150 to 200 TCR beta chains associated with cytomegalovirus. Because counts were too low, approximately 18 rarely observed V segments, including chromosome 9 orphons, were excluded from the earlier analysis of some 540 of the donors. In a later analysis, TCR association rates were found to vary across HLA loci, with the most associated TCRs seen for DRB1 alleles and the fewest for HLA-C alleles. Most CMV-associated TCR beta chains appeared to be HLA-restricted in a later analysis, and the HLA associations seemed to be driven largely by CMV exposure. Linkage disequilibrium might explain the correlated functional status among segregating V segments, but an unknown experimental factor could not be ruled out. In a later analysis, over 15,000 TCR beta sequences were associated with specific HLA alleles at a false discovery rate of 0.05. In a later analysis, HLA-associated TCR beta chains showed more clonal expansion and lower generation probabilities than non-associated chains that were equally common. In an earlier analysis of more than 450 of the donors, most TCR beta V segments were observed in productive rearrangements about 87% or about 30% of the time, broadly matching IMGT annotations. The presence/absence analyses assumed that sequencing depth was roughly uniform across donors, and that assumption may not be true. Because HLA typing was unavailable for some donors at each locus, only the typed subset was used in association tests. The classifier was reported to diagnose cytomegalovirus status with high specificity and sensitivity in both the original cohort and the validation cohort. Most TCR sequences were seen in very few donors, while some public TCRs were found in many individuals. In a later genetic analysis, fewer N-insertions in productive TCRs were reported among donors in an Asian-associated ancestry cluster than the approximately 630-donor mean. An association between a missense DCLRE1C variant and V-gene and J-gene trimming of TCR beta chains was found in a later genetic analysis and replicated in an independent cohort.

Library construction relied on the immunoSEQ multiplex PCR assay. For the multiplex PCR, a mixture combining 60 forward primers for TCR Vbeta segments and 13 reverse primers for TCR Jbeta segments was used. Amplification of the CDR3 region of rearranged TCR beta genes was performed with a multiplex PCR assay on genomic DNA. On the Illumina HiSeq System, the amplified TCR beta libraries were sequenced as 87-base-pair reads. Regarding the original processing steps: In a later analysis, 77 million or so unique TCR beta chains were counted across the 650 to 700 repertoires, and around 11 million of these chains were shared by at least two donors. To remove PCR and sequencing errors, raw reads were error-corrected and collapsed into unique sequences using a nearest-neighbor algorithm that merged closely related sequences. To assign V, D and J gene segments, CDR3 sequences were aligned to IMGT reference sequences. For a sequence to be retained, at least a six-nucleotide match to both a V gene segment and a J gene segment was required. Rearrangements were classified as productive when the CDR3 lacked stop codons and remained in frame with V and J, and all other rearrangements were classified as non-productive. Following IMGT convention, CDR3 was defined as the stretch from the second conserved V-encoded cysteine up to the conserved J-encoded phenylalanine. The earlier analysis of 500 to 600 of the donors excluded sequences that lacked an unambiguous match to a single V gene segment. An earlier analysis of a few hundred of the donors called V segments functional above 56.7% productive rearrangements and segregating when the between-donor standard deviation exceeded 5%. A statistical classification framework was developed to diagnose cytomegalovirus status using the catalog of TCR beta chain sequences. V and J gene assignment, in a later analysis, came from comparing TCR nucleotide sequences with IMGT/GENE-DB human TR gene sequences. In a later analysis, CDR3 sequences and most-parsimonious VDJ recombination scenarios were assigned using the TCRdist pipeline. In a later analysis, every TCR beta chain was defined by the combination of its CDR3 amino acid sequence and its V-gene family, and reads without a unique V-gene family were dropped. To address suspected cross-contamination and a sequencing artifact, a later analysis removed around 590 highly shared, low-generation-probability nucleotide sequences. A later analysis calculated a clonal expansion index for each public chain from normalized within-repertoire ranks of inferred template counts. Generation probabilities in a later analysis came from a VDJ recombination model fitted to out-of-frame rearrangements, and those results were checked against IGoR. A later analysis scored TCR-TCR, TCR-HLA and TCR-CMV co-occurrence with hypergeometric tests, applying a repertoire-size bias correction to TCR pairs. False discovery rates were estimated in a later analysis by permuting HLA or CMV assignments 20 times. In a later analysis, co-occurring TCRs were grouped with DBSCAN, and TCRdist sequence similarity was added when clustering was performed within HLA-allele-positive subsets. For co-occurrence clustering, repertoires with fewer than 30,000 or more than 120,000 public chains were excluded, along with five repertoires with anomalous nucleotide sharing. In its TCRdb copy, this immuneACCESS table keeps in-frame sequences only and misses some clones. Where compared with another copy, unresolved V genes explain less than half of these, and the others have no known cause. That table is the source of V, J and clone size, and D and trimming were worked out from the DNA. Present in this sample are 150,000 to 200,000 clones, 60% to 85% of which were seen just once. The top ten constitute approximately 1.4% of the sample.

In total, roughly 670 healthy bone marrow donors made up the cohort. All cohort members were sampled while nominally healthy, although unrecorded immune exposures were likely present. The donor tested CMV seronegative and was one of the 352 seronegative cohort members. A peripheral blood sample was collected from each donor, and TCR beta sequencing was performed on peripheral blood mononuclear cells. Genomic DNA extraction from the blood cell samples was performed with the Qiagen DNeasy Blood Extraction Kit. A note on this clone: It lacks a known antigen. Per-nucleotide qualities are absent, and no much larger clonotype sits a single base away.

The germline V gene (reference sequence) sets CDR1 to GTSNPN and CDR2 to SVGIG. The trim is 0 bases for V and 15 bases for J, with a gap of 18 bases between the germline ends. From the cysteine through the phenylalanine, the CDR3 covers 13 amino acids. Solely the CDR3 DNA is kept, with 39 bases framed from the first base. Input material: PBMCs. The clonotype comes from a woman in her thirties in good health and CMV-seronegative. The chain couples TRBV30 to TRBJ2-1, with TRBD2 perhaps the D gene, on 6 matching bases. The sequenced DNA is TGTGCCTGGAGTGTGGGAGGTGGGGGGAGAACGTTCTTC. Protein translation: CAWSVGGGGRTFF.